This T cell receptor (beta chain) originates from a study of T cells in Graves' hyperthyroidism and ophthalmopathy (dated by TCRdb to between 2018 and 2021). Regarding the study in general: Peripheral blood was sampled at the time of initial diagnosis, prior to any treatment. A discovery cohort of 95 to 100 patients, roughly 45 with Graves' ophthalmopathy and 55 to 65 with stable Graves' hyperthyroidism, was used to find distinguishing TCR V-J signatures. Whether ophthalmopathy could be predicted prospectively was tested in an independent validation cohort made up of fewer than 20 hyperthyroidism patients plus 17 patients who later progressed to ophthalmopathy. The 75 to 100 discovery patients were randomly split 7:3 into training and test sets. Thyroid tissue and blood T-cell repertoires from six or seven Graves' hyperthyroidism patients were also compared in the study. After blood sampling, hyperthyroidism patients were treated with methimazole at a starting dose of 30 mg daily, and ophthalmopathy patients were treated with high-dose intravenous methylprednisolone. TCR Vbeta CDR3 sequencing of 130 to 150 peripheral blood samples (around 45 ophthalmopathy, roughly 72 hyperthyroidism and 17 progressor patients) is reported in the paper.

As regards this clonotype: Its antigen is still unknown. Germline and junction disagree at one end, which may indicate a read error.

TCR beta CDR3 regions were amplified from RNA transcripts. The first round of RT-PCR for the TCR CDR3 was performed with the HTBI primer set and the Qiagen OneStep RT-PCR kit. The libraries were constructed in a second round of multiplex PCR and then size-selected and purified. Paired-end sequencing of the libraries was performed with 100 bp reads on an Illumina HiSeq2000. As for the authors' bioinformatics: SOAPnuke was used to process the raw data, with reads discarded if the reads contained adapters or uncalled bases, had a mean Phred below 15, or lacked an exact constant-primer or identifier match. COPE v1.2.5 was used to merge the high-quality paired reads, and each unique nucleotide sequence was defined as a clonotype. MiTCR v1.1 was used to align clonotypes to the IMGT TRBV, TRBD and TRBJ reference segments. Only V-J combinations with frequency above 0.0001, covering about 99% of repertoires, were analysed. The TCS score was defined as the ratio of F50 (clonal expansion) to E x V (chaos), calculated using BLOSUM62-based TCRdist between CDR3 peptides within each V-J. Welch's t-statistics and random forest reduced some 510 V-J features to fewer than 15, which were used in a naive Bayes classifier (R e1071). The public sequencing data were trimmed at Q25 with fastp and processed into clonotypes with MiXCR by TCRdb, which kept only in-frame beta chains. Under each unique CDR3 protein, matching rows form one entry showing the most common genes and DNA. The V and J calls were not made by the authors but by TCRdb's processing. The sample records 350,000 to 400,000 distinct CDR3 sequences, roughly 19% of which are singletons. The ten largest clonotypes hold roughly 3.5% of the sample.

The CDR3 runs 14 amino acids, cysteine and phenylalanine included. Of the read, only the CDR3 DNA is kept; its 42 bases are in frame from base 1. Reading the germline V gene (reference sequence) gives CDR1 LNHDA and CDR2 SQIVND. Stable Graves' hyperthyroidism was defined as the absence of progression to ophthalmopathy over 18 months of follow-up. Hyperthyroidism patients were aged 18 to 65 years and newly diagnosed, with disease duration of less than 2 months. Exclusion was applied to patients with uncontrolled infections, other autoimmune diseases, pregnancy or lactation. Clinical symptoms, serum thyroxine and TRAb, thyroid ultrasound, and orbital computed tomography formed the basis for the diagnoses. PBMCs were isolated from more than 9 ml of fresh peripheral blood by Ficoll-Paque density gradient centrifugation. Total RNA was extracted with Trizol reagent, and quality was checked on an Agilent 2100 Bioanalyzer.

General findings and caveats noted by the study authors: In validation, progression to ophthalmopathy was predicted by the model with 70.59% sensitivity and roughly 72% specificity, a median of 6.5 months before onset. No statistical method was used to fix the sample size in advance, and group allocation was not hidden from the investigators. Ophthalmopathy was separated from stable hyperthyroidism by a 13 V-J signature model, with just over 85% sensitivity and 81% to 82% specificity obtained in cross-validation and 80%/75% obtained in testing. Most expanded thyroid clonotypes (frequency above 0.001) were also found in blood, which suggests that blood repertoires may mirror thyroid immune responses.

Sequencing was done on a sample of blood. This chain is built from TRBV19 and TRBJ2-7, with a weak D call of TRBD1 (6 bases match). This TCR was sampled from a woman under 30 with Graves' hyperthyroidism. The CDR3 loop reads CASSLRTVSFEQYF. The nucleotide sequence is TGTGCCAGTAGTCTACGGACAGTCTCCTTCGAGCAGTACTTC.